The rows below give T cell receptor beta chains drawn from one sample of a study of T cells after yellow fever vaccination. TCRdb reanalysed the 5' RACE reads using MiXCR and keeps one entry per CDR3 protein. The sample contains hundreds of thousands of distinct CDR3 sequences, over 15% of which appear only once. The sequences come from PBMCs, collected 15 days after the yellow fever booster vaccination. These TCRs come from a man aged 30-40 years who received the YFV17D yellow fever vaccine. The CDR3 runs from the conserved cysteine through the conserved F or W. A D gene is named only where the DNA matches it firmly. Size is omitted from some rows. Given values are once, few, many or a class for expanded clones.

V,J,D,size,CDR3,DNA
TRBV25-1,TRBJ2-1,TRBD2,NA,CASSDPGLAEFNEQFF,TGTGCCAGCAGTGATCCCGGTCTAGCGGAGTTCAATGAGCAGTTCTTC
TRBV7-2,TRBJ2-1,NA,few,CASSLWWETSDEQFF,TGTGCCAGCAGCTTATGGTGGGAGACCTCCGATGAGCAGTTCTTC
TRBV12-3/TRBV12-4,TRBJ2-7,NA,NA,CASSNSGTYEQYF,TGTGCCAGCAGTAATAGCGGCACCTACGAGCAGTACTTC
TRBV20-1,TRBJ2-1,NA,NA,CSARDFERYNEQFF,TGCAGTGCTAGAGATTTCGAGCGGTACAATGAGCAGTTCTTC
TRBV10-2,TRBJ2-7,NA,NA,CASDGVGGLISEQYF,TGCGCCAGCGACGGTGTTGGAGGCTTGATCAGCGAGCAGTACTTC
TRBV6-1,TRBJ1-5,NA,few,CASSEVRGFQPQHF,TGTGCCAGCAGTGAAGTAAGAGGGTTTCAGCCCCAGCATTTT
TRBV20-1,TRBJ1-1,NA,NA,CSAKGLVLEAFF,TGCAGTGCTAAAGGACTTGTCCTTGAAGCTTTCTTT
TRBV4-2,TRBJ2-3,NA,NA,CASSQDGRESDTQYF,TGTGCCAGCAGCCAAGATGGGCGGGAATCAGATACGCAGTATTTT
TRBV7-6,TRBJ2-3,NA,few,CASLPGASTDTQYF,TGTGCCAGCCTGCCAGGGGCTAGCACAGATACGCAGTATTTT
TRBV11-1,TRBJ2-2,NA,few,CASSLAGQTNTGELFF,TGTGCCAGCAGCTTAGCCGGACAGACGAACACCGGGGAGCTGTTTTTT
TRBV20-1,TRBJ2-5,NA,NA,CSARDSGTRQETQYF,TGCAGTGCTAGAGACTCCGGGACACGCCAAGAGACCCAGTACTTC
TRBV25-1,TRBJ1-1,TRBD1,few,CASRPDRVNSEAFF,TGTGCCAGCAGACCGGACAGGGTGAATTCTGAAGCTTTCTTT
TRBV6-5,TRBJ2-1,NA,NA,CASKELLSSYNEQFF,TGTGCCAGCAAGGAGCTGTTGAGCTCCTACAATGAGCAGTTCTTC
TRBV5-1,TRBJ2-1,TRBD2,NA,CASSLVATSGTNNEQFF,TGCGCCAGCAGCTTGGTGGCGACTAGCGGGACGAACAATGAGCAGTTCTTC
TRBV28,TRBJ1-2,NA,few,CASLVSTAKGYTF,TGTGCCAGCCTCGTTTCTACTGCGAAAGGCTACACCTTC
TRBV2,TRBJ2-1,TRBD2,NA,CASILSTSGYNEQFF,TGTGCCAGCATTCTCTCGACTAGCGGCTACAATGAGCAGTTCTTC
TRBV29-1,TRBJ2-2,NA,NA,CSVEEPGLYTGELFF,TGCAGCGTTGAAGAGCCGGGACTGTACACCGGGGAGCTGTTTTTT
TRBV12-3/TRBV12-4,TRBJ2-5,TRBD2,few,CASTSGLAGRETQYF,TGTGCCAGCACGTCCGGGCTAGCGGGAAGGGAGACCCAGTACTTC
TRBV5-1,TRBJ1-1,NA,many,CASSLVGTLNTEAFF,TGCGCCAGCAGCTTGGTTGGCACGCTCAACACTGAAGCTTTCTTT
TRBV4-3,TRBJ2-1,TRBD2,NA,CASSQDSGSVNEQFF,TGCGCCAGCAGCCAAGACAGCGGGAGCGTCAATGAGCAGTTCTTC
TRBV5-1,TRBJ2-7,NA,many,CASSSTTGTPGYEQYF,TGCGCCAGCAGCTCAACCACCGGGACACCAGGCTACGAGCAGTACTTC
TRBV24-1,TRBJ2-5,NA,few,CATSDGAEETQYF,TGTGCCACCAGTGATGGAGCGGAGGAGACCCAGTACTTC
TRBV5-1,TRBJ2-3,NA,few,CASSLGDVGGEDTQYF,TGCGCCAGCAGCCTCGGTGATGTGGGGGGTGAAGATACGCAGTATTTT
TRBV18,TRBJ2-7,NA,NA,CASSPDSEQYF,TGTGCCAGCTCGCCGGACTCAGAGCAGTACTTC
TRBV4-3,TRBJ1-1,NA,many,CASSHPGVGRTEAFF,TGCGCCAGCAGCCACCCCGGGGTAGGAAGGACTGAAGCTTTCTTT
TRBV19,TRBJ1-1,NA,NA,CASSIDSTEAFF,TGTGCCAGTAGTATAGATTCCACTGAAGCTTTCTTT
TRBV20-1,TRBJ2-7,TRBD2,few,CSARPGGSAYEQYF,TGCAGTGCTAGGCCGGGGGGGTCGGCCTACGAGCAGTACTTC
TRBV9,TRBJ2-4,TRBD2,NA,CASSATSARNIQYF,TGTGCCAGCAGCGCAACTAGCGCAAGGAACATTCAGTACTTC
TRBV5-1,TRBJ2-7,TRBD2,NA,CASSLAMRRESYEQYF,TGCGCCAGCAGCTTGGCCATGCGGCGGGAGTCCTACGAGCAGTACTTC
TRBV28,TRBJ1-1,TRBD1,NA,CASRYYGTGGTEAFF,TGTGCCAGCAGATACTACGGGACAGGGGGCACTGAAGCTTTCTTT
TRBV6-5,TRBJ2-1,TRBD1,NA,CASSYPTGSSYNEQFF,TGTGCCAGCAGTTACCCGACAGGGAGCTCCTACAATGAGCAGTTCTTC
TRBV6-2/TRBV6-3,TRBJ1-2,NA,few,CASGGRNYGYTF,TGTGCCAGCGGAGGGCGAAACTATGGCTACACCTTC
TRBV12-3/TRBV12-4,TRBJ2-3,TRBD2,NA,CASRAGRAADTQYF,TGTGCCAGCAGAGCCGGGAGGGCCGCAGATACGCAGTATTTT
TRBV5-5,TRBJ2-4,TRBD1,NA,CASSSQGPGNIQYF,TGTGCCAGCAGCTCACAGGGGCCCGGAAACATTCAGTACTTC
TRBV5-6,TRBJ2-1,TRBD2,NA,CASSQLAGVYNEQFF,TGTGCCAGCAGCCAGCTAGCGGGAGTCTACAATGAGCAGTTCTTC
TRBV6-1,TRBJ2-7,TRBD2,NA,CASRAGGGIIYEQYF,TGTGCCAGTAGGGCCGGGGGGGGAATCATCTACGAGCAGTACTTC
TRBV4-3,TRBJ1-4,NA,NA,CASSHQGGNPTNEKLFF,TGCGCCAGCAGCCACCAAGGAGGGAACCCAACTAATGAAAAACTGTTTTTT
TRBV6-2/TRBV6-3,TRBJ2-7,NA,few,CASSYSRGRFSWYEQYF,TGTGCCAGCAGTTACTCCCGAGGGCGATTTTCTTGGTACGAGCAGTACTTC
TRBV6-1,TRBJ2-4,TRBD2,NA,CASSPPGLAGSSKNIQYF,TGTGCCAGCAGTCCCCCAGGACTAGCGGGAAGTAGCAAAAACATTCAGTACTTC
TRBV10-3,TRBJ2-7,TRBD2,many,CAAGGRGVGEQYF,TGTGCCGCCGGCGGGAGGGGTGTAGGCGAGCAGTACTTC
TRBV4-3,TRBJ2-1,TRBD2,NA,CASSQGLAGVGEQFF,TGCGCCAGCAGCCAGGGACTAGCGGGAGTGGGTGAGCAGTTCTTC